The subject of this entry is one T cell receptor beta chain. This specimen comes from a study of tumor-infiltrating lymphocytes in oesophageal squamous cell carcinoma. Each CDR3 protein is one row after TCRdb ran MiXCR on the PCR reads. This sample has almost 20,000 distinct CDR3 sequences, with 35% to 50% found just once. The CDR3 covers 14 residues. This sequence was found in a male donor with esophageal squamous cell carcinoma. Sequences were obtained from normal esophageal tissue next to the tumor. The chain links TRBV12-3 or TRBV12-4 to TRBJ2-5; 8 bases align to TRBD1. The J call may be mistaken, given a closer DNA end match to TRBJ2-7. The CDR3 region is CASSFTGGTYEQYF. The DNA for the CDR3 is TGTGCCAGCAGTTTCACAGGGGGGACCTACGAGCAGTACTTC.